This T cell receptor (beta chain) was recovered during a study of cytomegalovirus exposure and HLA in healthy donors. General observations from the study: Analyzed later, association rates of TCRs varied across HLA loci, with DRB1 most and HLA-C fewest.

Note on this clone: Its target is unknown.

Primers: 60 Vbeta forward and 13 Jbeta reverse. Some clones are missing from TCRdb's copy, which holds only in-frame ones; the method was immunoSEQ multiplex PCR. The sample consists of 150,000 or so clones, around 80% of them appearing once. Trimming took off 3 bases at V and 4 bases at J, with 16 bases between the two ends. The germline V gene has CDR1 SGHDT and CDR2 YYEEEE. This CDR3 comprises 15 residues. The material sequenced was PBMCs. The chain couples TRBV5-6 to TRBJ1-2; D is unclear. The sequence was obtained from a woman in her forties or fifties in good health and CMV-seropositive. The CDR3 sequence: CASSSLGGGLYGYTF. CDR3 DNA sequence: TGTGCCAGCAGCTCCCTAGGAGGAGGTCTCTATGGCTACACCTTC. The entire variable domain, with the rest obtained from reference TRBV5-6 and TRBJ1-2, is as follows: DAGVTQSPTHLIKTRGQQVTLRCSPKSGHDTVSWYQQALGQGPQFIFQYYEEEERQRGNFPDRFSGHQFPNYSSELNVNALLLGDSALYLCASSSLGGGLYGYTFGSGTRLTVV.